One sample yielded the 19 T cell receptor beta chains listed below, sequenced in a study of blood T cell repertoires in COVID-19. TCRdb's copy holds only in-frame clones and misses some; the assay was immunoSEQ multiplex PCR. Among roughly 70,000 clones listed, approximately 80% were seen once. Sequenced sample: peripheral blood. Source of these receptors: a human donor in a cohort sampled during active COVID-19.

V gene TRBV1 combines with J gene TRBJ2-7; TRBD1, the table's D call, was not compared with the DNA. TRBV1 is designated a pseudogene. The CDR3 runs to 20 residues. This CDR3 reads CTSSQDHPGTGGFAPLEQYF. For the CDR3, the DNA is TGCACCAGCAGCCAAGATCACCCCGGGACAGGGGGCTTTGCCCCCTTGGAGCAGTACTTC.

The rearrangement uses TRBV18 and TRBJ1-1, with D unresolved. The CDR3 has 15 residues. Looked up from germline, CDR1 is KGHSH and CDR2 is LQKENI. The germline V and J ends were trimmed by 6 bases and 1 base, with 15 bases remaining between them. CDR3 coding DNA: TGTGCCAGCTCCCCCTTCGGAGCAGAGAACACTGAAGCTTTCTTT. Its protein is CASSPFGAENTEAFF.

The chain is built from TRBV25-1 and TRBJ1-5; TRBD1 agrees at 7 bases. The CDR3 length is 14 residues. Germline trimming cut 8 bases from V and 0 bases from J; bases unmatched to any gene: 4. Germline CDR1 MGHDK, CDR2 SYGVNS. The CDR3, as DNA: TGTGCCAGCGGGGACAGTCATAGCAATCAGCCCCAGCATTTT. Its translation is CASGDSHSNQPQHF.

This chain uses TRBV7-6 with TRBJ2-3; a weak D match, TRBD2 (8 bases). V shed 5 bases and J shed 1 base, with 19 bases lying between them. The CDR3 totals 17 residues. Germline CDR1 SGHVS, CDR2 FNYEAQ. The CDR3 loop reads CASSPRGREARTDTQYF. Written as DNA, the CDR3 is TGTGCCAGCAGCCCTAGGGGGCGGGAGGCTCGCACAGATACGCAGTATTTT.

The CDR3 DNA is TGCAGCGTAGTACCATCACCGACAGCTAACTATGGCTACACCTTC. Amino acid sequence: CSVVPSPTANYGYTF. The chain links TRBV29-1 to TRBJ1-2; perhaps TRBD1 as D (5 bases). The CDR3 sequence is 15 residues long. Germline values: CDR1 SQVTM, CDR2 ANQGSEA. V was pared by 6 bases and J by 0 bases, with 17 bases between.

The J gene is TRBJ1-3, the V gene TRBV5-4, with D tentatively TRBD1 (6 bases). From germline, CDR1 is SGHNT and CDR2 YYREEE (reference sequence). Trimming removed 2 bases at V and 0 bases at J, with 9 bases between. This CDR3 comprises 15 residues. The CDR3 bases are TGTGCCAGCAGCTTTGGACAGTCCTCTGGAAACACCATATATTTT. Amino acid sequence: CASSFGQSSGNTIYF.

The CDR3 DNA follows: TGTGCCAGCAGATCCGTCGGGGTCAATTCACCCCTCCACTTT. It encodes CASRSVGVNSPLHF. The chain has TRBV6-5 and TRBJ1-6; D is unresolved. CDR3 length equals 14 residues. The V gene lost 6 bases and the J gene lost 7 bases, with 13 bases spanning the gap. In germline, CDR1 is MNHEY, CDR2 SVGAGI.

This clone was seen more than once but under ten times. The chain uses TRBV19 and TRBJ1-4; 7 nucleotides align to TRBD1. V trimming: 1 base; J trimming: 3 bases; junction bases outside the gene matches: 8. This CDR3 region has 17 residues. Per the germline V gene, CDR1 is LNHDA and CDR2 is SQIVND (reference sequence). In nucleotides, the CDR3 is TGTGCCAGTAGTATAGTTCCCAGGGGGATGGCTAATGAAAAACTGTTTTTT. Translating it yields CASSIVPRGMANEKLFF.

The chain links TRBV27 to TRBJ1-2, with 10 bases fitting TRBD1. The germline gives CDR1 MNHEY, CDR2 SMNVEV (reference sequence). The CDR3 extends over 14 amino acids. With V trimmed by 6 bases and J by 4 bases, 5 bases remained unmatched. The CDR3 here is CASSKGTGVYGYTF. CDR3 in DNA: TGTGCCAGCAGCAAAGGGACAGGGGTCTATGGCTACACCTTC.

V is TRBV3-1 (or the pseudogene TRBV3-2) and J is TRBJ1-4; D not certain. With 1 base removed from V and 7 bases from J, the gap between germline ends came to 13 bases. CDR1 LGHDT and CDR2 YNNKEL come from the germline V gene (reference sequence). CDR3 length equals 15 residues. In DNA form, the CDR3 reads TGTGCCAGCAGCCAAGTAGGAGGGATCCGTGAAAAACTGTTTTTT. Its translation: CASSQVGGIREKLFF.

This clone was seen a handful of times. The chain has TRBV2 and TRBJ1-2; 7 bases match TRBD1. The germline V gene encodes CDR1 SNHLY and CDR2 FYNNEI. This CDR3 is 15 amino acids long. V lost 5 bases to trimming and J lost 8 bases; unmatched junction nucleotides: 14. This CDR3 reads CASSNRDSPPKGYTF. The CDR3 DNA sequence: TGTGCCAGCAGTAACCGGGACAGCCCTCCGAAGGGCTACACCTTC.

The CDR3 loop reads CASSSTGGAGEKLFF. DNA of the CDR3: TGTGCCAGCAGCTCTACAGGGGGCGCCGGTGAAAAACTGTTTTTT. The chain links TRBV4-2 to TRBJ1-4; TRBD1 agrees at 9 bases. Germline V lookup: CDR1 LGHNA, CDR2 YNFKEQ. This CDR3 contains 15 residues. The J segment lost 7 bases and the V segment lost 5 bases, leaving 8 bases of the junction unmatched.

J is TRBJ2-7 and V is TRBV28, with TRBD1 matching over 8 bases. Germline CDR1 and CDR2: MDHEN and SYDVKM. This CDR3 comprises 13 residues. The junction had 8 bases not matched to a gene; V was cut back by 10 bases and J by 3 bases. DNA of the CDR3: TGTGCCACCCTTGACAGGGGCGACTACGAGCAGTACTTC. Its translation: CATLDRGDYEQYF.

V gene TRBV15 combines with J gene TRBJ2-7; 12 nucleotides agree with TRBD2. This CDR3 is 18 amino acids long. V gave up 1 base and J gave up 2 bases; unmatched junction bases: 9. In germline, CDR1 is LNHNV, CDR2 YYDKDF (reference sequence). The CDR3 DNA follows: TGTGCCACCAGCAGAGCAGGGCTAGCGGGAGGGCCGGCCTACGAGCAGTACTTC. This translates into CATSRAGLAGGPAYEQYF.

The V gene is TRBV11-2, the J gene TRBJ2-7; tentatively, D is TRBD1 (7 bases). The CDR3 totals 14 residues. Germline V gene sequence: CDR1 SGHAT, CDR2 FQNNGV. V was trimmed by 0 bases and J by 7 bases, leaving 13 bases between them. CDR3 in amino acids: CASSLDLRGEEQYF. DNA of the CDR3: TGTGCCAGCAGCTTAGATCTCAGGGGGGAAGAGCAGTACTTC.

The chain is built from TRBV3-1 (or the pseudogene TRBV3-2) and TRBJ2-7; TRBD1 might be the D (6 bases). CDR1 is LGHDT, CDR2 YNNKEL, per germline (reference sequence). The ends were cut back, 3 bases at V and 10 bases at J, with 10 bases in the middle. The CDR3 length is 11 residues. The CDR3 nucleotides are TGTGCCAGCAGCCATACAGGGTTACAGTACTTC. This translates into CASSHTGLQYF.

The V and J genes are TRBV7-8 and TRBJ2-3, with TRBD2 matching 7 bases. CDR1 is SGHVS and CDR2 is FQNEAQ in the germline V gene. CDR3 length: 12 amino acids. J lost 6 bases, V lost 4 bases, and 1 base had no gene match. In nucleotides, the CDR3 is TGTGCCAGCAGCTCGGGGGGTGATACGCAGTATTTT. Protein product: CASSSGGDTQYF.

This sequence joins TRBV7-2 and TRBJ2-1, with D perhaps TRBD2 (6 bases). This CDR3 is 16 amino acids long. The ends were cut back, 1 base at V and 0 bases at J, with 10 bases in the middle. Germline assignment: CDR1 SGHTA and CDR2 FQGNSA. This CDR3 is CASSLGGGVSYNEQFF. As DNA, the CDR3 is TGTGCCAGCAGCTTAGGAGGCGGGGTCTCCTACAATGAGCAGTTCTTC. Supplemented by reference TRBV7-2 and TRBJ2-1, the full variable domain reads GAGVSQSPSNKVTEKGKDVELRCDPISGHTALYWYRQSLGQGLEFLIYFQGNSAPDKSGLPSDRFSAERTGGSVSTLTIQRTQQEDSAVYLCASSLGGGVSYNEQFFGPGTRLTVL.

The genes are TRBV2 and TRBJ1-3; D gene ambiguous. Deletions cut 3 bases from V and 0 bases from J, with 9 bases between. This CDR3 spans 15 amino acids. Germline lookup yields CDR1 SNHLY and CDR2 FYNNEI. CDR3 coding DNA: TGTGCCAGCAGTGATAACAGATTCTCTGGAAACACCATATATTTT. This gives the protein CASSDNRFSGNTIYF.